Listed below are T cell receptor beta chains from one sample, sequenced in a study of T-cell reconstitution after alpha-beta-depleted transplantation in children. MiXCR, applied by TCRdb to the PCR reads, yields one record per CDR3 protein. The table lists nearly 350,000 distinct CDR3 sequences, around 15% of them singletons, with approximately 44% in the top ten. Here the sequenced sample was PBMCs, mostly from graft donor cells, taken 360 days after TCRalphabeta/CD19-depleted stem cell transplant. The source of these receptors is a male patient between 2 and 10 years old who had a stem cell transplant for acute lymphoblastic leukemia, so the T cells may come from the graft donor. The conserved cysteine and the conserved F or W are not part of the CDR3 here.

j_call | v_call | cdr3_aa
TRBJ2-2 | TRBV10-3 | AIQSDFYTGELF
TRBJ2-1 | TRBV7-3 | ASSLGPVDHEQF
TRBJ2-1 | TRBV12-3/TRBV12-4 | ASSPPSGSYNEQF
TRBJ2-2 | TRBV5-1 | ASSSVLGGELF
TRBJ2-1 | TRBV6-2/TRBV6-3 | ASSSARGVYNEQF
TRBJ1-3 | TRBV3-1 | ACSQSSGNTIY
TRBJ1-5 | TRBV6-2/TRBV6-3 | ASSNGQGGRNQPQH
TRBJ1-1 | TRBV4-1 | ASSQWMGQPQVGSGNTEAF
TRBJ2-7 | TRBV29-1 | SVVLHSDRATRVQY
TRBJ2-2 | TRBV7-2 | ASRRTAGTGELF
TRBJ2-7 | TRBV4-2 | ASSQVLAGNWLGSYEQY
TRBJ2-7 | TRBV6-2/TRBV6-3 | ASSKGRREQY
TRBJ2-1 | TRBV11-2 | ASSIQGRTKQF
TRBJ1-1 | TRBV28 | ASSWDSLTEAF
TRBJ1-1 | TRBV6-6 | ASRASGGTEAF
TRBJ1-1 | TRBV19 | ASRPGNTEAF
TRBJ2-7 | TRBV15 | ATSRLVGSSYEQY
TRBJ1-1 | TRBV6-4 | ASSLDREGEAF
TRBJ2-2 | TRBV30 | AWSPVGGTVGELF
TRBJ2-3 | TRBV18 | ASSPVGNRADTQY
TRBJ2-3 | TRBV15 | ATSRGFTSGSGYTQY
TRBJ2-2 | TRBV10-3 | AIPCRGSDTGELF
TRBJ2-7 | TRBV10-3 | AISSDPGSSYEQY
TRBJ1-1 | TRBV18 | ASSPNAHTEAF
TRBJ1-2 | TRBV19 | ASSEGGQYGYT
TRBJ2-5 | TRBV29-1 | SVQSGRGADQETQY
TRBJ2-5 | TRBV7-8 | ASTPWVPLEGGETQY
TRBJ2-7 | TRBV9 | AGSFYEQY
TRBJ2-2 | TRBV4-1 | ASSRASVETGTGELF
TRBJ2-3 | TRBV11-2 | ASTSRLERDTQY
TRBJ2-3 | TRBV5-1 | ASTQGAGTDTQY
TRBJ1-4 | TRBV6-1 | ASSLDRLNEKLF
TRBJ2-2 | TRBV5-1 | ASSPTLTGETNTGELF
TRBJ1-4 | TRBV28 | ASSSTGLYEKLF
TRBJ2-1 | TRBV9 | ASSVSGSVSYNEQF
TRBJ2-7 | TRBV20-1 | SARVWSSIGYEQY
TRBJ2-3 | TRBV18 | ASSPTPPGQGRTDTQY
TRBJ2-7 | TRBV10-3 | AIGAGGSYEQY
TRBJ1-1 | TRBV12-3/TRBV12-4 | ASSLGTGLGTEAF
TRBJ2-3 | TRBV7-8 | ASSPGFSGRVTDTQY
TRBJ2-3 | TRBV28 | ASSLGIFTDTQY
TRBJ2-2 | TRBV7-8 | ASSHVSGRVNTGELF
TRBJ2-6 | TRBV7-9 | ASSRLWTALGANVLT
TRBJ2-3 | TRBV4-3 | ASSRGLAGGPGDTQY
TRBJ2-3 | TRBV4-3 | ASSQDGTPGQY
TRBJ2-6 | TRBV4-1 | ASSQDQDRVLSGANVLT
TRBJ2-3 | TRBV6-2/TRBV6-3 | ASSYTSGRAGGTQY
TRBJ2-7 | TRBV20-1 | SARRNYEQY
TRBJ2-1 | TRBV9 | ASSVCEVRAYLNEQF
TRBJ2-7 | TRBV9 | ASSVGSGMGLAGVTQY
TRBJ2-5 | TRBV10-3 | AISRQGAGGETQY
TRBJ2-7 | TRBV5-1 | ASSPDTSGRNYEQY
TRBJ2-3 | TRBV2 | ASTLGTLGAQY
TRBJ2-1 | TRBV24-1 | ATRGPYDNEQF
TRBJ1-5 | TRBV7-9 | ASSSQNQPQH
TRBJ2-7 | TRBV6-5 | ATGRSTEQY
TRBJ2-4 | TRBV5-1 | ASSTGGNIQY
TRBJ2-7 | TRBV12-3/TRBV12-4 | ASSGGLAGVYEQY
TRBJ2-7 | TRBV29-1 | SVEDRGPGYEQY